Listed below are T cell receptor beta chains from one sample, sequenced in a study of blood T cell repertoires in COVID-19. Assay: immunoSEQ multiplex PCR; the TCRdb copy retains only in-frame clones and omits some. Here the sample spans under 200,000 clones, roughly nine tenths being singletons. Source material: peripheral blood. The receptors were sampled from a man in his 70s with active or convalescent COVID-19. Both conserved end residues are part of each CDR3. The D gene is left open where the match is weak. Some rows have no size entry. The others give once, few or many, or a class for an expanded clone.

V gene	clone size	D gene	J gene	CDR3 length	CDR3 protein	CDR3 DNA
TRBV6-2/TRBV6-3	NA	NA	TRBJ2-1	15	CASSYGILMNNEQFF	TGTGCCAGCAGTTATGGTATACTCATGAACAATGAGCAGTTCTTC
TRBV28	NA	NA	TRBJ2-5	15	CASGNRDSPWETQYF	TGTGCCAGCGGCAACCGGGACTCCCCCTGGGAGACCCAGTACTTC
TRBV9	NA	NA	TRBJ2-5	11	CASSVRTPGDF	TGTGCCAGCAGCGTTCGGACCCCCGGGGACTTC
TRBV7-9	NA	NA	TRBJ2-7	12	CASSLLGPEQYF	TGTGCCAGCAGCTTGCTGGGGCCGGAGCAGTACTTC
TRBV2	NA	NA	TRBJ1-5	15	CASSEAGTNNQPQHF	TGTGCCAGCAGTGAAGCTGGGACTAACAATCAGCCCCAGCATTTT
TRBV12-5	NA	TRBD2	TRBJ2-1	22	CASGLVVGSSSGVHPPWNEQFF	TGTGCTAGTGGTTTGGTAGTTGGGTCGTCTAGCGGGGTTCACCCCCCGTGGAATGAGCAGTTCTTC
TRBV25-1	NA	NA	TRBJ1-4	13	CASCTGFCEKLFF	TGTGCCAGTTGTACAGGTTTTTGTGAAAAACTGTTTTTT
TRBV11-2	few	TRBD2	TRBJ2-7	13	CASRRGSSYEQYF	TGTGCCAGCCGGCGGGGGAGCTCCTACGAGCAGTACTTC
TRBV18	NA	NA	TRBJ1-1	15	CASSPQVPGANAAFF	TGTGCCAGCTCACCGCAGGTCCCAGGGGCTAACGCAGCTTTCTTT
TRBV6-2/TRBV6-3	NA	NA	TRBJ1-1	13	CASSFTMNTEAFF	TGTGCCAGCAGTTTCACAATGAACACTGAAGCTTTCTTT
TRBV5-1	NA	NA	TRBJ2-2	16	CASSLAVGSRIGELFF	TGCGCCAGCAGCTTGGCAGTCGGGAGTCGAATCGGGGAGCTGTTTTTT
TRBV6-5	NA	NA	TRBJ2-7	15	CASSLRPESSYEQYF	TGTGCCAGCAGCCTTCGTCCGGAGAGCTCCTACGAGCAGTACTTC